These 9 T cell receptor beta chains share one sample of origin, sequenced in a study of beta chain features in type 1 diabetes. Study results and limitations: There was a moderate but significant shortening of TCRB CDR3s in all four CD4+ subsets of Type 1 diabetes patients.

These receptors are not linked to any known antigen. All of the isolated RNA was reverse transcribed, so expressed TCRB transcripts were sequenced. This table comes from immunoSEQ multiplex PCR, and its TCRdb copy is limited to in-frame clones, with some not included. The sample comprises approximately 730,000 clones, 13% of which are singletons, and less than 0.025% rests with the top ten. Source material: naive CD4+ T cells from blood. Every receptor here comes from a young man with type 1 diabetes.

The table lists this clone with a few counts. Other DNA sequences in the sample encode the same CDR3. The J gene is TRBJ1-1, the V gene TRBV14, with D unclear. Germline CDR1 and CDR2: SGHDN and FVKESK. Trimming removed 4 bases at V and 1 base at J, with 7 bases between. This CDR3 has 13 amino acids. The chain's CDR3 is CASSRRENTEAFF. CDR3 DNA: TGTGCCAGCAGCCGAAGGGAGAACACTGAAGCTTTCTTT.

There are a few counts of this clone. The genes are TRBV30 and TRBJ2-1, with D tentatively TRBD1 (5 bases). CDR1 is GTSNPN and CDR2 is SVGIG in the germline V gene (reference sequence). V gave up 5 bases and J gave up 8 bases, with 16 bases separating them. The CDR3 totals 13 residues. CDR3 DNA sequence: TGTGCCTGGCCACCCCCCCAGGGCGATGAGCAGTTCTTC. Translation gives CAWPPPQGDEQFF.

This sequence joins TRBV25-1 and TRBJ2-3; perhaps TRBD2 as D (7 bases). This CDR3 comprises 15 residues. Germline CDR1 MGHDK, CDR2 SYGVNS. The V and J ends lost 3 bases and 2 bases respectively, with 12 bases between them. CDR3 in DNA: TGTGCCAGCAGTGACGCGGGGGCGCACACAGATACGCAGTATTTT. Its protein product is CASSDAGAHTDTQYF. The whole variable domain, remainder taken from reference TRBV25-1 and TRBJ2-3, is EADIYQTPRYLVIGTGKKITLECSQTMGHDKMYWYQQDPGMELHLIHYSYGVNSTEKGDLSSESTVSRIRTEHFPLTLESARPSHTSQYLCASSDAGAHTDTQYFGPGTRLTVL.

This clone was seen only a few times. The chain is built from TRBV9 and TRBJ2-7, with 10 positions matching TRBD1. Germline CDR1 SGDLS, CDR2 YYNGEE. The CDR3 totals 20 residues. V dropped 4 bases and J dropped 4; count of bases not matched to a gene: 23. The CDR3 DNA reads TGTGCCAGCAGCCCAACTCCGGGACAGGGGCCGACCCCTAGATTTTACGAGCAGTACTTC. It yields the protein CASSPTPGQGPTPRFYEQYF.

The genes are TRBV4-1 and TRBJ1-2, with a possible D match to TRBD1 (6 bases). The germline CDR1 and CDR2 sequences are MGHRA and YSYEKL. V was clipped by 0 bases and J by 8 bases, with 22 bases between them. This CDR3 is 17 amino acids long. The CDR3 nucleotides are TGCGCCAGCAGCCAAGATGAGGGGGGCGCGAAATCCGACGGCTACACCTTC. It translates to CASSQDEGGAKSDGYTF.

This chain joins TRBV5-4 and TRBJ1-1, with D possibly TRBD1 on 5 matching bases. Germline values: CDR1 SGHNT, CDR2 YYREEE (reference sequence). CDR3 size: 13 residues. V lost 2 bases and J 1 base, leaving 6 bases between the germline ends. The CDR3 is CASSFGTNTEAFF. The DNA of the CDR3 is TGTGCCAGCAGCTTCGGGACGAACACTGAAGCTTTCTTT.

This clone was seen just once. The V and J genes are TRBV28 and TRBJ2-7; D might be TRBD1 (6 bases). This CDR3 region has 15 residues. CDR1 MDHEN and CDR2 SYDVKM come from the germline V gene. Trimming took off 7 bases at V and 4 bases at J, with 20 bases between the two ends. CDR3 in amino acids: CASTVGAATRYEQYF. The CDR3 DNA is TGTGCCAGCACTGTGGGGGCAGCGACAAGGTACGAGCAGTACTTC.

CDR3 sequence reads: CASRGRAENIQYF. The CDR3 region has the DNA TGCGCCAGCAGGGGACGGGCCGAAAACATTCAGTACTTC. The chain uses TRBV23-1 and TRBJ2-4; D tentatively fits TRBD1 or TRBD2 (5 bases each). TRBV23-1 is recorded as an ORF, its role being uncertain. CDR3 length: 13 amino acids. V was shortened by 6 bases and J by 5 bases, with 11 bases between the two germline ends.

This clone occurred a few times. The rearrangement uses TRBV11-3 and TRBJ2-5, with D hard to call. V was shortened by 2 bases and J by 5 bases, with 15 bases between the two germline ends. Germline values: CDR1 SGHNT, CDR2 YENEEA. CDR3 length equals 15 residues. Here the CDR3 reads CASSLPGWVRETQYF. CDR3 nucleotides: TGTGCCAGCAGCTTACCTGGTTGGGTTCGGGAGACCCAGTACTTC. Full variable domain (outside the CDR3, taken from reference TRBV11-3 and TRBJ2-5): EAGVVQSPRYKIIEKKQPVAFWCNPISGHNTLYWYLQNLGQGPELLIRYENEEAVDDSQLPKDRFSAERLKGVDSTLKIQPAELGDSAVYLCASSLPGWVRETQYFGPGTRLLVL.